A selection of T cell receptor beta chains follows, all from one sample in a study of blood T cell repertoires in COVID-19. Repertoires were generated with immunoSEQ multiplex PCR, while TCRdb's copy carries only in-frame clones and drops some. The sample yields under 300,000 clones, 84% seen once. Sequencing input: peripheral blood. These receptors all stem from a woman aged 40-49 years who had recovered from COVID-19. Each CDR3 is given with its conserved first and last residue. The D gene is left open where the match is weak. A clone size is listed for some rows: how often the clone was seen (once, few, many), or a class if it is expanded.

j_call,clone_size,d_call,v_call,cdr3_aa,cdr3_nt
TRBJ1-1,NA,NA,TRBV25-1,CASSEWGAGTEAFF,TGTGCCAGCAGTGAATGGGGCGCGGGAACTGAAGCTTTCTTT
TRBJ2-1,NA,NA,TRBV27,CASSLGAGRGIINNEQFF,TGTGCCAGCAGTTTAGGGGCTGGACGGGGGATAATTAACAATGAGCAGTTCTTC
TRBJ2-5,NA,TRBD2,TRBV6-1,CASSEGGLAVETQYF,TGTGCCAGCAGTGAGGGGGGACTAGCGGTAGAGACCCAGTACTTC
TRBJ1-2,NA,NA,TRBV12-1,CASSPTDRVRGGYTF,TGTGCCAGCAGCCCGACGGATCGGGTCAGGGGTGGCTACACCTTC
TRBJ2-2,NA,TRBD1,TRBV9,CASSVRTGTGELFF,TGTGCCAGCAGCGTAAGGACAGGGACCGGGGAGCTGTTTTTT
TRBJ1-6,NA,NA,TRBV28,CASSRRGNRNSPLHF,TGTGCCAGCAGTAGAAGGGGTAACCGGAATTCACCCCTCCACTTT
TRBJ2-7,NA,NA,TRBV19,CASSIRQGNYEQYF,TGTGCCAGTAGTATCCGGCAGGGCAACTACGAGCAGTACTTC
TRBJ2-5,NA,TRBD1,TRBV5-1,CASSSSGQGAGETQYF,TGCGCCAGCAGCTCGAGCGGACAGGGCGCGGGAGAGACCCAGTACTTC
TRBJ1-2,NA,NA,TRBV6-1,CASSEGWGDYGYTF,TGTGCCAGCAGTGAAGGGTGGGGGGATTATGGCTACACCTTC
TRBJ1-4,NA,TRBD1,TRBV5-6,CASSSPGQGALVEKLFF,TGTGCCAGCAGTTCGCCGGGACAGGGGGCCTTAGTTGAAAAACTGTTTTTT
TRBJ1-4,NA,NA,TRBV14,CASSQAYSSDEKLFF,TGTGCCAGCAGCCAAGCGTACTCTTCGGATGAAAAACTGTTTTTT
TRBJ2-5,once,NA,TRBV5-6,CASSLQQETQYF,TGTGCCAGCAGCTTACAGCAAGAGACCCAGTACTTC
TRBJ2-1,NA,TRBD2,TRBV28,CASTYGFSGGDNEQFF,TGTGCCAGCACCTATGGATTTAGCGGGGGGGACAATGAGCAGTTCTTC
TRBJ2-7,NA,NA,TRBV7-2,CASSLALDYYEQYF,TGTGCCAGCAGCTTAGCCTTGGACTACTACGAGCAGTACTTC
TRBJ1-6,NA,TRBD1,TRBV5-1,CASTWDRVNSPLHF,TGCGCCAGCACCTGGGACAGGGTTAATTCACCCCTCCACTTT
TRBJ2-5,NA,NA,TRBV5-6,CASSLVWGRQETQYF,TGTGCCAGCAGCTTGGTCTGGGGGCGCCAAGAGACCCAGTACTTC
TRBJ1-1,NA,NA,TRBV9,CATTRGVMNTEAFF,TGTGCCACCACTCGGGGGGTTATGAACACTGAAGCTTTCTTT
TRBJ2-1,NA,NA,TRBV7-9,CASSLAAGNEQFF,TGTGCCAGCAGCTTAGCAGCAGGCAATGAGCAGTTCTTC
TRBJ2-1,NA,NA,TRBV6-5,CASSYVAAGDEQFF,TGTGCCAGCAGTTACGTAGCCGCCGGCGATGAGCAGTTCTTC
TRBJ2-7,NA,TRBD1,TRBV30,CAWSNTGDHEQYF,TGTGCCTGGAGTAATACAGGGGACCACGAGCAGTACTTC
TRBJ2-7,NA,TRBD2,TRBV7-3,CASSLRGGELYEQYF,TGTGCCAGCAGCTTACGCGGGGGAGAACTCTACGAGCAGTACTTC
TRBJ1-6,NA,NA,TRBV9,CASSVDLSSNSPLHF,TGTGCCAGCAGCGTAGATTTGAGCTCGAATTCACCCCTCCACTTT
TRBJ2-2,NA,NA,TRBV9,CASSPGTSNTGELFF,TGTGCCAGCAGTCCCGGGACTTCGAACACCGGGGAGCTGTTTTTT
TRBJ1-6,few,NA,TRBV30,CAYTTDYNSPLHF,TGTGCCTACACGACAGACTATAATTCACCCCTCCACTTT
TRBJ2-1,NA,NA,TRBV5-6,CASSLNPGQSYNEQFF,TGTGCCAGCAGCTTGAACCCAGGACAGTCCTACAATGAGCAGTTCTTC
TRBJ2-3,NA,TRBD2,TRBV24-1,CATMAGGDTQYF,TGTGCCACCATGGCGGGGGGGGATACGCAGTATTTT
TRBJ1-2,NA,NA,TRBV15,CATSIVRDLDGYTF,TGTGCCACCAGCATCGTGCGGGATTTGGATGGCTACACCTTC
TRBJ2-5,NA,TRBD1,TRBV10-2,CASSESYLWGTGKETQYF,TGCGCCAGCAGTGAGTCGTATTTATGGGGGACAGGCAAAGAGACCCAGTACTTC
TRBJ2-3,once,NA,TRBV27,CASSLGRGTDTQYF,TGTGCCAGCAGTTTGGGTAGGGGAACAGATACGCAGTATTTT
TRBJ1-2,NA,TRBD1,TRBV27,CASSFNQGGGYTF,TGTGCCAGCAGTTTCAACCAGGGGGGTGGCTACACCTTC
TRBJ2-5,NA,TRBD2,TRBV10-2,CASSEFAGGGETQYF,TGCGCCAGCAGTGAGTTCGCGGGGGGCGGAGAGACCCAGTACTTC
TRBJ2-7,NA,TRBD1,TRBV7-8,CASSFGTGLSEQYF,TGTGCCAGCAGCTTCGGGACAGGGTTGAGTGAGCAGTACTTC
TRBJ2-1,NA,NA,TRBV6-2/TRBV6-3,CASSYSTRRSDNEQFF,TGTGCCAGCAGTTACTCGACTCGACGCAGTGACAATGAGCAGTTCTTC
TRBJ1-3,NA,NA,TRBV5-6,CASSPRSSSGNTIYF,TGTGCCAGCAGTCCCCGGAGCTCCTCTGGAAACACCATATATTTT
TRBJ2-7,NA,TRBD1,TRBV27,CASSLGRGPYEQYF,TGTGCCAGCAGTTTGGGAAGGGGGCCTTACGAGCAGTACTTC
TRBJ2-1,NA,TRBD2,TRBV28,CASRFQRGIYNEQFF,TGTGCCAGCCGGTTCCAGCGGGGGATCTACAATGAGCAGTTCTTC
TRBJ2-3,NA,TRBD1,TRBV24-1,CATSLTGGTDTQYF,TGTGCCACGAGTCTGACAGGGGGCACAGATACGCAGTATTTT
TRBJ2-4,NA,TRBD2,TRBV11-3,CASSAPRRGDAKNIQYF,TGTGCCAGCAGCGCTCCCCGGCGGGGGGACGCCAAAAACATTCAGTACTTC
TRBJ1-2,NA,NA,TRBV6-5,CASSHSYGYTF,TGTGCCAGCAGTCACAGCTATGGCTACACCTTC
TRBJ1-4,few,NA,TRBV21-1,CASSKGGTGNEKLFF,TGTGCCAGCAGCAAAGGGGGGACAGGGAATGAAAAACTGTTTTTT
TRBJ2-3,NA,NA,TRBV9,CASSVAGRGGTDTQYF,TGTGCCAGCAGCGTAGCTGGGCGGGGCGGCACAGATACGCAGTATTTT
TRBJ2-5,NA,NA,TRBV9,CASSESGNQETQYF,TGTGCCAGCAGCGAATCCGGGAACCAAGAGACCCAGTACTTC
TRBJ2-2,NA,TRBD1,TRBV5-1,CASSSTGAGTGELFF,TGCGCCAGCAGCTCTACAGGGGCGGGCACCGGGGAGCTGTTTTTT
TRBJ1-6,NA,NA,TRBV7-6,CASSSMSSYNSPLHF,TGTGCCAGCAGCTCCATGAGCTCCTATAATTCACCCCTCCACTTT
TRBJ2-5,NA,TRBD2,TRBV7-9,CASSSTSGGKETQYF,TGTGCCAGCAGCTCGACTAGCGGGGGGAAAGAGACCCAGTACTTC
TRBJ2-3,NA,TRBD1,TRBV19,CASSTGGRGTDTQYF,TGTGCCAGTAGTACAGGGGGAAGGGGCACAGATACGCAGTATTTT
TRBJ1-4,NA,NA,TRBV5-1,CASSFGQVEEKLFF,TGCGCCAGCAGCTTTGGTCAGGTTGAGGAAAAACTGTTTTTT
TRBJ1-4,NA,NA,TRBV28,CASSQAGAEKLFF,TGTGCCAGCAGCCAGGCAGGGGCTGAAAAACTGTTTTTT
TRBJ2-1,NA,NA,TRBV5-1,CASSLDPGPNNEQFF,TGCGCCAGCAGCTTGGACCCCGGTCCGAACAATGAGCAGTTCTTC
TRBJ2-1,once,NA,TRBV28,CASNGQGLMDEQFF,TGTGCCAGCAATGGTCAGGGTTTGATGGATGAGCAGTTCTTC